This T cell receptor beta chain originates from a study of cytomegalovirus exposure and HLA in healthy donors (dated by TCRdb to about 2017). For context, the study as a whole: An earlier analysis of 550 to 700 of the donors reported approximately 300 Gb of sequence data and 100 million to 140 million unique TCR beta sequences from some 180 million T cells. An early release covering 550 to 700 HLA-typed donors comprised 300 to 350 gigabases of sequencing data and roughly 86 million unique TCR sequences. Of the 300 to 450 genotyped donors, 70% to 90% were placed in the genetic ancestry cluster associated with self-reported Caucasian donors. The study aimed to test whether cataloging public T cell receptors could reveal signatures of past pathogen exposure. The T cell repertoires of some 670 subjects were profiled by immunosequencing and related to cytomegalovirus serostatus. Along with the roughly 670-subject first cohort, a separate validation cohort of around 110 different subjects was used. The study combined high-throughput TCR immunosequencing, statistical association of individual TCRs with disease status, and machine learning to predict cytomegalovirus infection status. In a later analysis, previously published TCR beta repertoires from 550 to 700 donors were re-analyzed and high-resolution HLA genotyping was added so that TCR occurrence patterns could be studied. In the later analysis, no new phenotypic data were used to find candidate immune exposures; instead, reliance was placed on TCR beta sequences and their occurrence across donors. An earlier analysis of roughly 600 of the donors used high-throughput TCR beta sequencing to judge whether each TCR beta V gene segment behaved as functional or pseudogenic. Donor age, sex, ethnicity and CMV serostatus were compiled together with the repertoire data. A later genetic analysis used genome-wide SNP genotypes for about three fifths of the 666 donors, treating that subset as a discovery cohort. Every repertoire in the discovery cohort had been generated on one and the same sequencing platform. HLA typing covered class I and class II loci at four-digit resolution. The number of donors typed differed by locus, with roughly 620-630 for A, B, C, DRB1 and DQB1, roughly 520 for DQA1, over 600 for DPA1, and over 400 for DPB1. Four or five DR-DQ haplotypes were handled as single units for association and clustering, since linkage in the cohort was strong. Among some 400 genotyped donors of the cohort, an average of approximately 220,000 unique TCR beta nucleotide sequences was sequenced per donor, of which roughly 17% were non-productive.

Comments on this clone: Its antigen is not yet known. No quality values exist for individual bases; no much larger clone is one base distant.

Libraries were constructed by the immunoSEQ multiplex PCR assay. A mixture of 60 forward primers for TCR Vbeta segments and 13 reverse primers for TCR Jbeta segments was used in the multiplex PCR. The CDR3 region of rearranged TCR beta genes was amplified from genomic DNA with a multiplex PCR assay. On the Illumina HiSeq System, the amplified TCR beta libraries were sequenced as 87-base-pair reads. The study's processing was this. In a later analysis, some 80 million unique TCR beta chains were counted across the approximately 640 repertoires, and approximately 11 million of these chains were shared by at least two donors. Raw reads were error-corrected and collapsed into unique sequences with a nearest-neighbor algorithm that merged closely related sequences to remove PCR and sequencing errors. Alignment of CDR3 sequences to IMGT reference sequences was used to assign V, D and J gene segments. For a sequence to be retained, a match of at least six nucleotides to both a V gene segment and a J gene segment was required. Rearrangements were called productive when the CDR3 lacked stop codons and stayed in frame with V and J; all others were non-productive. CDR3 was defined by IMGT convention, running from the second conserved V-encoded cysteine to the conserved J-encoded phenylalanine. Sequences without an unambiguous match to a single V gene segment were excluded from the earlier analysis of 450 to 650 of the donors. An earlier analysis of some 500 of the donors classified V segments as functional when productive rearrangements were above 56.7% and as segregating when the standard deviation between donors was above 5%. A statistical classification framework was built for diagnosing cytomegalovirus status from the catalog of TCR beta chain sequences. V and J gene assignment, in a later analysis, came from comparing TCR nucleotide sequences with IMGT/GENE-DB human TR gene sequences. In a later analysis, CDR3 sequences and most-parsimonious VDJ recombination scenarios were assigned using the TCRdist pipeline. In a later analysis, every TCR beta chain was defined by the combination of its CDR3 amino acid sequence and its V-gene family, and reads without a unique V-gene family were dropped. A later analysis removed several hundred highly shared, low-generation-probability nucleotide sequences to deal with suspected cross-contamination and a sequencing artifact. A later analysis calculated a clonal expansion index for each public chain from normalized within-repertoire ranks of inferred template counts. In a later analysis, generation probabilities were computed with a VDJ recombination model fitted to out-of-frame rearrangements, and the resulting probabilities were checked against IGoR. In a later analysis, hypergeometric tests were used to score TCR-TCR, TCR-HLA and TCR-CMV co-occurrence, with a repertoire-size bias correction applied to TCR pairs. A later analysis estimated false discovery rates by permuting HLA or CMV assignments 20 times. In a later analysis, co-occurring TCRs were grouped with DBSCAN, and TCRdist sequence similarity was added when clustering was performed within HLA-allele-positive subsets. Co-occurrence clustering excluded repertoires with fewer than 30,000 or more than 120,000 public chains, plus five with anomalous nucleotide sharing. In its TCRdb copy, this immuneACCESS table keeps in-frame sequences only and misses some clones. Where compared with another copy, unresolved V genes explain less than half of these, and the others have no known cause. D and trimming were read from the DNA, whereas the V and J calls and clone size are those reported in that table. Within this sample are 100,000 to 150,000 clones, with about 74% of them counted one time only. Almost 6% of the sample is held by the ten biggest clonotypes.

The cohort comprised some 680 healthy bone marrow donors. Cohort members were all nominally healthy when sampled, although unrecorded immune exposures were likely present. The donor was CMV seropositive and belonged to the group of 250 to 350 seropositive cohort members. Every donor gave a peripheral blood sample, and the peripheral blood mononuclear cells from that sample were used for TCR beta sequencing. Genomic DNA was extracted from the blood cell samples with the Qiagen DNeasy Blood Extraction Kit. Beyond this particular receptor, the publication reports: The classifier was reported to diagnose cytomegalovirus status with high specificity and sensitivity in both the original cohort and the validation cohort. In an earlier analysis of around 600 of the donors, most TCR beta V segments were observed in productive rearrangements about 90% or about 30% of the time, broadly matching IMGT annotations. The earlier analysis of approximately 540 of the donors excluded about 16 rarely observed V segments, including chromosome 9 orphons, because counts were too low. Because some donors lacked HLA typing at each locus, the association tests relied only on the typed subset. The cohort was sequenced for TCR beta chains only, and without alpha or paired-chain data the features that could be detected were limited. In a later analysis, several top co-occurrence clusters were reported to appear linked to parvovirus B19, influenza, CMV and Epstein-Barr virus. The 87-base-pair reads could not distinguish some IMGT-functional V segments, including TRBV6-2 and TRBV6-3, so those segments were excluded. The only immune exposure information available for the cohort was CMV serostatus. Strong co-occurrence of HLA alleles, especially DR and DQ, made assigning TCR associations to individual alleles difficult. Linkage disequilibrium might explain the correlated functional status among segregating V segments, but an unknown experimental factor could not be ruled out. In the study, 150 to 200 TCR beta chains were listed as associated with cytomegalovirus. In vitro tests confirmed that a few of the cytomegalovirus-associated TCR beta chains recognize cytomegalovirus antigens. The authors suggested that the approach could potentially be extended to other disease states and immunological phenotypes. A later analysis found that most CMV-associated TCR beta chains appeared HLA-restricted, with HLA associations seemingly driven largely by CMV exposure. In a later analysis, the rate of TCR association differed among HLA loci, with DRB1 alleles having the most associated TCRs and HLA-C alleles having the fewest. In a later analysis, HLA-associated TCR beta chains were found to be more clonally expanded and to have lower generation probabilities than equally common non-associated chains. The sequencing pipeline was judged likely to have produced a cluster of highly shared sequence variants as a technical artifact. In a later genetic analysis, fewer N-insertions in productive TCRs were reported among donors in an Asian-associated ancestry cluster than the approximately 630-donor mean. A later genetic analysis associated a missense DCLRE1C variant with V-gene and J-gene trimming of TCR beta chains, and an independent cohort replicated the association. Most TCR sequences were observed very rarely across donors, whereas some public TCRs were present in many individuals. Roughly uniform sequencing depth across donors was assumed in presence/absence analyses, although this assumption may not hold. At a false discovery rate of 0.05, a later analysis linked some 17,000 TCR beta sequences to specific HLA alleles. A further reported finding was that TCR beta sequences accurately predicted the HLA-A and HLA-B alleles for most subjects in the first cohort.

The CDR3 holds 15 amino acids from the cysteine to the phenylalanine. The read is trimmed to its CDR3 DNA, 45 bases read in frame from base 1. V is clipped by 1 base and J by 6 bases, and the sequence between their germline boundaries is 13 bases long. CDR1 KGHSH and CDR2 LQKENI were looked up in the germline V gene. The specimen sequenced was PBMCs. This clonotype was sampled from a woman aged 50 to 60 in good health and CMV-seropositive. The V and J genes are TRBV18 and TRBJ2-1; tentative D gene TRBD2, with 5 bases matching. The DNA sequence reads TGTGCCAGCTCACCACGGGCCGCGACTACCAATGAGCAGTTCTTC. Its protein reads: CASSPRAATTNEQFF. The full variable domain, with segments outside the CDR3 supplied by the reference TRBV18 and TRBJ2-1 proteins, appears as NAGVMQNPRHLVRRRGQEARLRCSPMKGHSHVYWYRQLPEEGLKFMVYLQKENIIDESGMPKERFSAEFPKEGPSILRIQQVVRGDSAAYFCASSPRAATTNEQFFGPGTRLTVL.